Shown below are 32 T cell receptor beta chains from a single sample sequenced in a study of T cells in Graves' hyperthyroidism and ophthalmopathy. TCR beta CDR3 regions were amplified from RNA transcripts. HTBI primers were used for first-round RT-PCR of the TCR CDR3. One entry per CDR3 protein, called by TCRdb with MiXCR from the multiplex PCR reads. The sample holds some 600,000 distinct CDR3 sequences, 46% seen once. Material: peripheral blood or thyroid tissue (not recorded which). Receptors originate from a young woman with Graves' hyperthyroidism.

This chain links TRBV20-1 with TRBJ2-5, with TRBD2 as a possible D gene (6 bases). CDR1 and CDR2 (germline): DFQATT, SNEGSKA (reference sequence). This CDR3 has 13 residues. V was cut by 7 bases and J by 5 bases, with 17 bases left in between. CDR3 region: CSVPSGPTETQYF. In DNA, the CDR3 is TGCAGTGTCCCGAGCGGGCCCACGGAGACCCAGTACTTC.

The chain uses TRBV7-2 and TRBJ1-1; 8 nucleotides match TRBD1. This CDR3 has 17 amino acids. V was pared by 6 bases and J by 0 bases, with 12 bases of the junction left unmatched. CDR1 and CDR2 from the germline V gene are SGHTA and FQGNSA. For the CDR3, the DNA is TGTGCCAGCAGGGACAGGGTGTTCGAGGATATGAACACTGAAGCTTTCTTT. Protein: CASRDRVFEDMNTEAFF.

Details on this clonotype: An end of the junction differs from the germline gene, which may be a read error. In DNA form, the CDR3 reads TGCAGCGTTAGACAGGGGGATCAGACGTTT. Its protein is CSVRQGDQTF. The J gene is TRBJ1-4, the V gene TRBV29-1, with 9 bases identical to TRBD1. There are 10 residues in the CDR3. Per germline, CDR1 SQVTM and CDR2 ANQGSEA.

This clonotype was found many times. J is TRBJ2-7 and V is TRBV2, with TRBD2 matching over 14 bases. The junction had 5 bases not matched to a gene; V was cut back by 9 bases and J by 4 bases. CDR1 and CDR2 from the germline V gene are SNHLY and FYNNEI. This CDR3 has 14 amino acids. CDR3 sequence reads: CASRLAGGPYEQYF. CDR3 bases: TGTGCCAGTAGACTAGCGGGAGGGCCATACGAGCAGTACTTC.

The V and J genes are TRBV19 and TRBJ1-5; D not resolved. Germline values: CDR1 LNHDA, CDR2 SQIVND (reference sequence). The CDR3 has 14 amino acids. V lost 3 bases to trimming and J lost 7 bases, with 13 bases between them. CDR3 protein: CASSIGLQTQPQHF. CDR3 nucleotide sequence: TGTGCCAGTAGTATTGGGCTTCAGACCCAGCCCCAGCATTTT.

This clonotype has more than one count but fewer than ten. The rearrangement uses TRBV19 and TRBJ2-2; D unclear. V was shortened by 5 bases and J by 6 bases, with 7 bases between the two germline ends. From germline, CDR1 is LNHDA and CDR2 SQIVND (reference sequence). This CDR3 has 12 residues. CDR3 DNA: TGTGCCAGTAGTCGAAGCCCCGGGGAGCTGTTTTTT. Translation gives CASSRSPGELFF.

This clonotype showed up just a few times. J is TRBJ2-5 and V is TRBV4-1, with TRBD1 identical over 7 bases. The CDR3 length is 16 residues. CDR1 is MGHRA and CDR2 is YSYEKL in the germline V gene. The J segment lost 4 bases and the V segment lost 3 bases, leaving 11 bases of the junction unmatched. The CDR3 coding sequence is TGCGCCAGCAGCCACCGCTGGGGACAGAGCCGAGAGACCCAGTACTTC. It encodes CASSHRWGQSRETQYF.

This clonotype was recorded many times. The chain recombines TRBV7-9 with TRBJ2-5, with unresolved D. Per germline, CDR1 SEHNR and CDR2 FQNEAQ (reference sequence). Between the trimmed V and J ends, which lost 1 base and 3 bases, there was a span of 9 bases. This CDR3 region has 14 residues. The CDR3 DNA follows: TGTGCCAGCAGCTTAGGCGTCGCCGAAGAGACCCAGTACTTC. The encoded protein is CASSLGVAEETQYF.

This clonotype occurred a few times. V gene TRBV10-1 combines with J gene TRBJ2-5; D is undetermined. The ends were cut back, 3 bases at V and 5 bases at J, with 19 bases in the middle. Germline CDR1 reads WNHNN; CDR2 reads SYGVQD (reference sequence). This CDR3 is 16 amino acids long. The CDR3 protein is CASSESAGGPHETQYF. The CDR3 DNA reads as TGCGCCAGCAGTGAAAGCGCCGGTGGGCCGCACGAGACCCAGTACTTC.

The chain is built from TRBV7-2 and TRBJ1-1; 11 bases align to TRBD1. This CDR3 has 14 residues. Germline CDR1 reads SGHTA; CDR2 reads FQGNSA. The ends lost 5 bases at V and 6 bases at J; junction bases unmatched: 5. CDR3 coding DNA: TGTGCCAGCAGCCAGGGACAGGGGGATTCTGAAGCTTTCTTT. It specifies CASSQGQGDSEAFF.

The rearrangement uses TRBV20-1 and TRBJ1-1; no clear D gene. This CDR3 has 17 amino acids. Trimming pared 3 bases from V and 6 bases from J, leaving 26 bases between. CDR1 DFQATT and CDR2 SNEGSKA come from the germline V gene (reference sequence). CDR3: CSASDQDGTDGSSEAFF. As DNA, the CDR3 is TGCAGTGCTAGTGATCAAGACGGAACAGATGGATCGTCTGAAGCTTTCTTT.

Note on this clonotype: No conserved phenylalanine or tryptophan is present at the end of the CDR3, so a read error is the likely explanation. The DNA is left out, because the CDR3 cannot be placed on it with certainty; the CDR3 is given as TCRdb lists it. The chain couples TRBV6-5 to TRBJ2-7; the table's D call TRBD2 went unverified against the DNA. The CDR3 length is 8 residues, termini included. Germline CDR1 reads MNHEY; CDR2 reads SVGAGI. This chain's CDR3 is CASSSLAG.

This chain links TRBV29-1 with TRBJ1-2, with TRBD1 matching over 10 bases. Trimming removed 8 bases from V and 4 bases from J; junction bases left unmatched: 7. The germline gives CDR1 SQVTM, CDR2 ANQGSEA. The CDR3 sequence is 13 residues long. The CDR3 DNA is TGCAGCACCGGGGACAGGGGCGCCTATGGCTACACCTTC. It is translated as CSTGDRGAYGYTF.

About this clonotype: A read error may account for a junction end that differs from germline. The rearrangement uses TRBV7-6 and TRBJ2-7; 13 bases agree with TRBD2. The CDR3 sequence is 16 residues long. Germline CDR1 is SGHVS and CDR2 is FNYEAQ. The DNA of the CDR3 is TGCGCCAGCAGTTCCGGGACTAGCGGGGTCCCTTACGAGCAGTACTTC. This codes for CASSSGTSGVPYEQYF.

This clonotype was counted at least ten times. This rearrangement joins TRBV12-3 or TRBV12-4 to TRBJ1-2, with D possibly being TRBD1 (6 bases). The CDR3 runs to 13 residues. Deletions cut 6 bases from V and 8 bases from J, with 16 bases between. CDR3 protein: CASRGTFGSGYTF. DNA of the CDR3: TGTGCCAGCAGGGGGACATTCGGATCGGGCTACACCTTC.

This clonotype was observed many times. This rearrangement joins TRBV7-8 to TRBJ2-2, with D unresolved. The germline V gene has CDR1 SGHVS and CDR2 FQNEAQ. This CDR3 is 13 amino acids long. CDR3 sequence reads: CAGEASNTGELFF. CDR3 coding DNA: TGTGCTGGAGAGGCCTCGAACACCGGGGAGCTGTTTTTT.

There are many counts of this clonotype. The gene calls are TRBV2 and TRBJ1-2; maybe TRBD1 (5 bases). Trimming took 7 bases from V and 0 from J, leaving 15 bases between them. Per germline, CDR1 SNHLY and CDR2 FYNNEI. The CDR3 contains 15 residues. DNA of the CDR3: TGTGCCAGCAAGTCAAACGGGGGGACTAACTATGGCTACACCTTC. It encodes CASKSNGGTNYGYTF.

The rearrangement links TRBV16 to TRBJ1-2; 9 bases are a match to TRBD1. J gave up 7 bases and V 3 bases, and 3 bases lay outside the gene matches. This CDR3 is 13 amino acids long. Germline loops: CDR1 KGHSY, CDR2 FQNENV. The CDR3: CASSHRQGGGYTF. CDR3 DNA sequence: TGTGCCAGCAGCCATCGACAGGGGGGTGGCTACACCTTC.

This clonotype occurred many times. This chain connects TRBV2 to TRBJ1-1; tentatively, D is TRBD1 (5 bases). The germline gives CDR1 SNHLY, CDR2 FYNNEI. The CDR3 spans 13 residues. The germline V and J ends were trimmed by 5 bases and 8 bases, with 15 bases remaining between them. CDR3 DNA sequence: TGTGCCAGCAGTCTAGACAGTAACGGCGAAGCTTTCTTT. Amino acids: CASSLDSNGEAFF.

There are many counts of this clonotype. The chain couples TRBV7-2 to TRBJ1-2; D not certain. Germline values: CDR1 SGHTA, CDR2 FQGNSA. This CDR3 is built from 12 residues. The germline V and J ends were trimmed by 6 bases and 3 bases, with 8 bases remaining between them. The CDR3: CASSWSDYGYTF. The DNA for the CDR3 is TGTGCCAGCAGTTGGAGCGACTATGGCTACACCTTC.

This chain joins TRBV10-3 and TRBJ2-3; D unclear. The CDR3 loop spans 14 amino acids. The V end lost 7 bases, the J end lost 0 bases, and 11 bases lay between the germline ends. Germline CDR1 and CDR2: ENHRY and SYGVKD. CDR3 in DNA: TGTGCCATCACTGTGGAACCTAGCACAGATACGCAGTATTTT. Encoded protein: CAITVEPSTDTQYF.

The chain employs TRBV7-3 and TRBJ2-5, with 12 bases aligning to TRBD2. Looked up from germline, CDR1 is SGHTA and CDR2 is FQGTGA. The V and J ends lost 4 bases and 4 bases, in that order; junction bases with no gene match: 16. The CDR3 consists of 19 residues. Here the CDR3 DNA reads TGTGCCAGCAGCTCCTACAACACCGGTCTAGCGGGAGGGGGAGAGACCCAGTACTTC. This translates into CASSSYNTGLAGGGETQYF.

This clonotype has just a few counts. The chain has TRBV10-1 and TRBJ2-6, with D perhaps matching TRBD1 (6 bases). The CDR3 length is 16 residues. Germline V gene sequence: CDR1 WNHNN, CDR2 SYGVQD (reference sequence). Trimming removed 2 bases from V and 4 bases from J, with 12 bases in between. DNA for the CDR3: TGCGCCAGCAGTGAGGGGGGCGGAAGAGGGGCCAACGTCCTGACTTTC. This sequence encodes CASSEGGGRGANVLTF.

The CDR3 here is CSARAESYGYTF. The CDR3 nucleotides read TGCAGTGCTAGAGCCGAATCGTATGGCTACACCTTC. The V gene is TRBV20-1, the J gene TRBJ1-2; no firm D call. The CDR3 is 12 amino acids. The V end was cut by 1 base, the J end by 5 bases, with 8 bases between. The germline CDR1 and CDR2 sequences are DFQATT and SNEGSKA (reference sequence).

This clonotype was counted only a few times. This chain joins TRBV7-4 and TRBJ1-6; D unresolved. Germline V gene data show CDR1 as SGHVT and CDR2 as SQSDAQ. This CDR3 is built from 15 residues. The germline V and J ends were trimmed by 0 bases and 0 bases, with 3 bases remaining between them. The CDR3 is CASSLASSYNSPLHF. The CDR3, as DNA: TGTGCCAGCAGCTTAGCCAGCTCCTATAATTCACCCCTCCACTTT.

This clonotype was found a few times. The CDR3: CASSSTDSHEQYF. CDR3 DNA: TGTGCCAGCAGTTCGACCGACAGCCACGAGCAGTACTTC. The rearrangement links TRBV12-3 or TRBV12-4 to TRBJ2-7, with D tentatively TRBD1 (5 bases). V was cut by 4 bases and J by 5 bases, with 12 bases left in between. The length of the CDR3 is 13 residues.

Remarks on this clonotype: This may be a read error: a much more frequent sequence differs by one nucleotide. V gene TRBV19 combines with J gene TRBJ1-5; TRBD1 aligns across 9 bases. The junction had 2 bases not matched to a gene; V was cut back by 8 bases and J by 0 bases. The CDR3 is made up of 14 amino acids. Germline V gene lookup returns CDR1 LNHDA and CDR2 SQIVND (reference sequence). CDR3 sequence: CASWTGVSNQPQHF. CDR3 nucleotides: TGTGCCAGTTGGACAGGGGTTAGCAATCAGCCCCAGCATTTT.

The J gene is TRBJ1-3, the V gene TRBV20-1; D not certain. Per germline, CDR1 DFQATT and CDR2 SNEGSKA (reference sequence). The CDR3 has 13 amino acids. V shed 1 base and J shed 0 bases, with 4 bases lying between them. The CDR3 loop reads CSARVPSGNTIYF. The CDR3 DNA sequence: TGCAGTGCTAGAGTACCCTCTGGAAACACCATATATTTT.

This clonotype was detected only a few times. A read error may be the cause here, since a much bigger clone is one base away. This rearrangement joins TRBV10-3 to TRBJ2-7; 9 bases are shared with TRBD1. Germline V gene sequence: CDR1 ENHRY, CDR2 SYGVKD. Trimming at V came to 5 bases and at J to 8 bases, leaving 7 bases not matched to a gene. The CDR3 contains 13 residues. The CDR3 protein is CAISYGTGLQQYF. The CDR3 DNA reads TGTGCCATCAGTTACGGGACAGGGCTACAGCAGTACTTC.

This clonotype showed up just a few times. This chain links TRBV6-6 with TRBJ1-5; 10 bases are a match to TRBD1. The trim removed 1 base at V and 2 bases at J, leaving 2 bases unmatched. The CDR3 is 16 residues long. The germline V gene encodes CDR1 MNHNY and CDR2 SVGAGI (reference sequence). CDR3 loop: CASSYLGTGGNQPQHF. CDR3 nucleotide sequence: TGTGCCAGCAGTTACTTAGGGACAGGGGGCAATCAGCCCCAGCATTTT.

J is TRBJ2-2 and V is TRBV7-3; TRBD1 matches 8 bases. V was clipped by 1 base and J by 1 base; unmatched bases: 2. CDR3 length equals 16 residues. Germline CDR1 SGHTA, CDR2 FQGTGA. CDR3 bases: TGTGCCAGCAGCTTAATCGGGACAGGGAACACCGGGGAGCTGTTTTTT. Protein sequence: CASSLIGTGNTGELFF.

This clonotype was observed many times. The rearrangement joins TRBV29-1 to TRBJ1-2, with 11 bases fitting TRBD1. Trimming cost V 6 bases and J 5 bases; bases outside gene matches: 5. Germline-derived CDR1 and CDR2 are SQVTM and ANQGSEA. This CDR3 has 13 residues. CDR3 in amino acids: CSVPDRGRYGYTF. CDR3 sequence (DNA): TGCAGCGTCCCGGACAGGGGGCGGTATGGCTACACCTTC.